The next 21 T cell receptor beta chains were all read from a single sample in a study of tumor-infiltrating lymphocytes in glioblastoma multiforme. Three nested ARM-PCR rounds with V-beta and C-beta primers built TCRB libraries. MiXCR, applied by TCRdb to the multiplex PCR reads, yields one record per CDR3 protein. The sample lists 15,000 to 20,000 distinct CDR3 sequences, about two thirds occurring once. Material: peripheral blood. These TCRs come from a male donor with glioblastoma.

The V call is TRBV29-1, the J call TRBJ1-1, with 7 bases identical to TRBD1. CDR3 length equals 13 residues. The V gene's germline CDR1 is SQVTM and CDR2 ANQGSEA. The junction had 7 bases not matched to a gene; V was cut back by 8 bases and J by 1 base. CDR3: CSIRTGSNTEAFF. In DNA form, the CDR3 reads TGCAGCATTCGGACAGGCTCGAACACTGAAGCTTTCTTT.

This rearrangement joins TRBV20-1 to TRBJ1-1; perhaps TRBD1 as D (5 bases). The CDR3 spans 11 residues. V lost 3 bases to trimming and J lost 7 bases, with 9 bases between them. Germline V gene data show CDR1 as DFQATT and CDR2 as SNEGSKA (reference sequence). The CDR3 region has the DNA TGCAGTGCTAGGTCGACAGATGAAGCTTTCTTT. Protein sequence: CSARSTDEAFF.

About this clonotype itself: This is likely a read error, given that the CDR3 carries no conserved phenylalanine or tryptophan at its end. V gene TRBV11-1 combines with J gene TRBJ2-5; a possible D gene is TRBD1 (9 bases). The germline V gene has CDR1 SGHAT and CDR2 FQDESV (reference sequence). The CDR3 is 14 amino acids. The CDR3 here is CVSSPGTGREAQYL. The DNA of the CDR3 is TGTGTCAGCAGCCCTGGGACAGGGCGGGAGGCCCAGTACTTA.

To note about this clonotype: The conserved phenylalanine or tryptophan is not found at the CDR3 terminus, so this likely reflects a read error. This chain joins TRBV11-2 and TRBJ2-7, with D hard to call. This CDR3 region has 17 residues. Germline-derived CDR1 and CDR2 are SGHAT and FQNNGV. The CDR3 is CASSIELIQNSVYEQYS. The CDR3 DNA is TGTGCCAGCAGCATAGAACTGATACAGAATAGTGTCTACGAGCAGTACTCC.

On this clonotype itself: One end of the junction does not line up with germline, which may come from a read error. The chain employs TRBV6-2 or TRBV6-3 and TRBJ2-5; TRBD2 is a possible D gene (5 bases). The CDR3 length is 15 residues. Germline V gene data show CDR1 as MNHEY and CDR2 as SVGEGT. The CDR3 DNA reads TGTGCCAACAGTTCTGTAGCGAGACCTCCTCAGACCCAGTACTTC. Amino acid sequence: CANSSVARPPQTQYF.

This chain uses TRBV11-3 with TRBJ2-2; a weak D match, TRBD1 (5 bases). Trimming stripped 7 bases from V and 7 bases from J, with 10 bases between. The CDR3 covers 12 residues. Per germline, CDR1 SGHNT and CDR2 YENEEA. In DNA, the CDR3 is TGTGCCAGCACCCCTAGGGGCGGGGAGCTGTTTTTT. Encoded protein: CASTPRGGELFF.

Concerning this clonotype: The final CDR3 position lacks the conserved phenylalanine or tryptophan, pointing to a likely read error. This chain uses TRBV29-1 with TRBJ1-1; D unresolved. The CDR3 is 12 residues long. With 8 bases removed from V and 0 bases from J, the gap between germline ends came to 10 bases. CDR1 and CDR2 (germline): SQVTM, ANQGSEA. The CDR3: CSFGQMNTEAFS. DNA of the CDR3: TGCAGCTTTGGGCAGATGAACACTGAAGCTTTCTCT.

With respect to this clonotype: A junction end diverges from the germline sequence, so it may reflect a read error. The chain joins TRBV20-1 to TRBJ2-1; TRBD1 might be the D (6 bases). Per the germline V gene, CDR1 is DFQATT and CDR2 is SNEGSKA (reference sequence). The CDR3 is made up of 13 amino acids. The DNA for the CDR3 is TGTAGTGTAGTGAGTGGGGGCTCCAGTGAGCAGTTCTTC. Translated, it gives CSVVSGGSSEQFF.

In nucleotides, the CDR3 is TGTGCCAGCAGTCACGGGACGGAGGGGACCCAGTACTTC. It translates to CASSHGTEGTQYF. V is TRBV6-5 and J is TRBJ2-5, with D perhaps matching TRBD2 (6 bases). CDR1 and CDR2 from the germline V gene are MNHEY and SVGAGI. Trimming stripped 5 bases from V and 7 bases from J, with 14 bases between. There are 13 residues in the CDR3.

The chain uses TRBV19 and TRBJ2-4, with TRBD1 as a possible D gene (6 bases). This CDR3 comprises 13 residues. The V and J ends lost 8 bases and 0 bases respectively, with 8 bases between them. The germline CDR1 and CDR2 sequences are LNHDA and SQIVND (reference sequence). CDR3 loop: CASAQGAKNIQYF. The CDR3 coding sequence is TGTGCCAGTGCACAGGGAGCCAAAAACATTCAGTACTTC. The full variable domain, with the rest looked up from reference TRBV19 and TRBJ2-4, is DGGITQSPKYLFRKEGQNVTLSCEQNLNHDAMYWYRQDPGQGLRLIYYSQIVNDFQKGDIAEGYSVSREKKESFPLTVTSAQKNPTAFYLCASAQGAKNIQYFGAGTRLSVL.

Comment on this clonotype: This is likely a read error, given that the CDR3 carries no conserved phenylalanine or tryptophan at its end. The rearrangement joins TRBV6-5 to TRBJ2-7; 8 bases align to TRBD1. The CDR3 spans 15 residues. Germline-derived CDR1 and CDR2 are MNHEY and SVGAGI. The CDR3 DNA sequence: TGTGCCAGCAATTACTCCCCGGGACAGGCGGGCGAGCAGTACCTC. Translating gives CASNYSPGQAGEQYL.

Of note for this clonotype: At one end, the junction sequence differs from germline, possibly due to a read error. This chain connects TRBV6-5 to TRBJ2-5, with 7 nucleotides matching TRBD2. This CDR3 spans 15 amino acids. Per germline, CDR1 MNHEY and CDR2 SVGAGI. The DNA for the CDR3 is TGTGACAGCAATTACTCGGGGCTAGCGGAAGAGACCCAGTACTTC. It specifies CDSNYSGLAEETQYF.

In this sample, this clonotype is large (0.1 to 1%). The J gene is TRBJ1-6, the V gene TRBV11-2, with 7 positions matching TRBD1. Germline V gene lookup returns CDR1 SGHAT and CDR2 FQNNGV. The CDR3 runs to 12 residues. V shed 5 bases, J shed 10 bases, and the junction held 2 bases outside the gene matches. CDR3 DNA: TGTGCCAGCAGCCAGGGGGAGTCACCCCTCCACTTT. Translating it yields CASSQGESPLHF.

This clonotype was found many times. The gene calls are TRBV28 and TRBJ2-1; unclear D gene. Trimming stripped 2 bases from V and 7 bases from J, with 9 bases between. This CDR3 is 13 amino acids long. From germline, CDR1 is MDHEN and CDR2 SYDVKM. CDR3 sequence (DNA): TGTGCCAGCAGTTTAATCGCTGGGAATGAGCAGTTCTTC. Encoded protein: CASSLIAGNEQFF.

This clonotype was counted many times. The chain uses TRBV6-5 and TRBJ2-3; TRBD1 aligns across 10 bases. This CDR3 is 14 amino acids long. CDR1 MNHEY and CDR2 SVGAGI come from the germline V gene. Trimming removed 6 bases from V and 4 bases from J; junction bases left unmatched: 4. The CDR3 protein is CASRRDRGSDTQYF. For the CDR3, the DNA is TGTGCCAGCAGGCGGGACAGGGGATCAGATACGCAGTATTTT.

A remark on this clonotype: This is likely a read error, given that the CDR3 carries no conserved phenylalanine or tryptophan at its end. V and J are TRBV11-2 and TRBJ1-1; 7 positions agree with TRBD1. This CDR3 is 13 amino acids long. Per germline, CDR1 SGHAT and CDR2 FQNNGV. The trim removed 6 bases at V and 5 bases at J, leaving 6 bases unmatched. As DNA, the CDR3 is TGTGCCAGCAGTATGACAGGGAGGACTGAAGCTTTCTCT. Translating it yields CASSMTGRTEAFS.

A remark on this clonotype: The CDR3 end shows no conserved phenylalanine or tryptophan, and so a read error is likely. Because the CDR3's place on the DNA is in doubt, the DNA is left out and the CDR3 is given as listed by TCRdb. V gene TRBV11-2 combines with J gene TRBJ2-7; the table's D call, TRBD1, was not checked against the DNA. Germline V lookup: CDR1 SGHAT, CDR2 FQNNGV. The CDR3 region is 15 residues in length, termini included. This chain's CDR3 is CASSQSGTGPPEQYS.

The DNA of the CDR3 is TGCAGCGTTGGAGGTGCATGGAATACTGAAGCTTTCTTT. As protein: CSVGGAWNTEAFF. V usage is TRBV29-1 and J usage is TRBJ1-1, with D hard to call. This CDR3 comprises 13 residues. Trimming shortened V by 4 bases and J by 5 bases, and 14 bases separated the two germline ends. Per the germline V gene, CDR1 is SQVTM and CDR2 is ANQGSEA.

This clonotype was observed a handful of times. The V call is TRBV12-3 or TRBV12-4, the J call TRBJ2-5, with D possibly TRBD2 on 7 matching bases. The CDR3 runs to 15 residues. V lost 3 bases to trimming and J lost 3 bases, with 14 bases between them. The CDR3 loop is CASSFEGGPKETQYF. Written as DNA, the CDR3 is TGTGCCAGCAGTTTCGAGGGGGGGCCGAAAGAGACCCAGTACTTC.

Points on this clonotype: This sequence may be a read error, since a much larger clone differs from it by one base. V usage is TRBV11-2 and J usage is TRBJ2-5, with D tentatively TRBD2 (6 bases). The CDR3 has 15 amino acids. Looked up from germline, CDR1 is SGHAT and CDR2 is FQNNGV. Trimming pared 5 bases from V and 9 bases from J, leaving 22 bases between. Written as DNA, the CDR3 is TGTGCCAGCAGCCTCGGGGACCAGGTTGGGGAGGCCCAGTACTTC. This encodes CASSLGDQVGEAQYF.

Note on this clonotype: The junction differs from germline at one of its ends, possibly a read error. The chain combines TRBV29-1 with TRBJ1-2; TRBD1 agrees at 10 bases. The germline V gene encodes CDR1 SQVTM and CDR2 ANQGSEA. This CDR3 spans 13 amino acids. CDR3 residues: CSVAGQGNYVYTF. Here the CDR3 DNA reads TGCAGTGTCGCGGGACAGGGGAACTATGTCTACACCTTC.